The next 10 T cell receptor beta chains were all read from a single sample in a study of CD8 T cells in ankylosing spondylitis. Their antigen targets remain unknown. Points from the study as a whole: Roughly 8 highly homologous variants made up a TCR beta motif, and this motif appeared characteristic of ankylosing spondylitis blood.

TCRdb reanalysed the 5' RACE reads using MiXCR and keeps one entry per CDR3 protein. The sample includes about 750,000 distinct CDR3 sequences, roughly 19% of them seen just once. Sequenced input: blood, either unsorted or a sorted T cell fraction (not recorded which). These receptor sequences come from a male donor with ankylosing spondylitis.

This clonotype was detected a few times. The gene calls are TRBV28 and TRBJ2-5; 7 bases are a match to TRBD1. Germline CDR1 MDHEN, CDR2 SYDVKM. The CDR3 extends over 17 amino acids. V lost 5 bases to trimming and J lost 0 bases; unmatched junction nucleotides: 12. CDR3 in DNA: TGTGCCAGCAGTCCTTTCTCAGGGGGTTCGTACCAAGAGACCCAGTACTTC. Protein: CASSPFSGGSYQETQYF.

This clonotype has more than one count but fewer than ten. V is TRBV7-9 and J is TRBJ1-3; D is unclear. The CDR3 sequence is 16 residues long. V dropped 5 bases and J dropped 4 bases, with 18 bases sitting between them. Germline CDR1 reads SEHNR; CDR2 reads FQNEAQ (reference sequence). The CDR3 loop is CASSPRILEKGNTIYF. CDR3 sequence (DNA): TGTGCCAGCAGCCCTCGTATCCTCGAGAAGGGAAACACCATATATTTT.

This clonotype has more than one count but fewer than ten. The rearrangement links TRBV29-1 to TRBJ2-4; D is ambiguous. The CDR3 has 14 residues. The V gene's germline CDR1 is SQVTM and CDR2 ANQGSEA. Trimming left V 2 bases short and J 0 bases short, with 8 bases between. In DNA form, the CDR3 reads TGCAGCGTTGAACATGGGCTAGCCAAAAACATTCAGTACTTC. This codes for CSVEHGLAKNIQYF. Combining the CDR3 with reference TRBV29-1 and TRBJ2-4 gives the whole variable domain SAVISQKPSRDICQRGTSLTIQCQVDSQVTMMFWYRQQPGQSLTLIATANQGSEATYESGFVIDKFPISRPNLTFSTLTVSNMSPEDSSIYLCSVEHGLAKNIQYFGAGTRLSVL.

This clonotype was recorded a few times. The V gene is TRBV28, the J gene TRBJ2-6, with TRBD1 matching 8 bases. This CDR3 contains 17 residues. V lost 2 bases and J lost 2; bases outside the gene matches: 5. Germline V gene sequence: CDR1 MDHEN, CDR2 SYDVKM. The CDR3 sequence is CASSLRDRPAGANVLTF. CDR3 in DNA: TGTGCCAGCAGTTTACGGGACAGGCCGGCTGGGGCCAACGTCCTGACTTTC. Combining the CDR3 with reference TRBV28 and TRBJ2-6 gives the whole variable domain DVKVTQSSRYLVKRTGEKVFLECVQDMDHENMFWYRQDPGLGLRLIYFSYDVKMKEKGDIPEGYSVSREKKERFSLILESASTNQTSMYLCASSLRDRPAGANVLTFGAGSRLTVL.

The chain joins TRBV27 to TRBJ2-1; 10 nucleotides match TRBD2. The V gene's germline CDR1 is MNHEY and CDR2 SMNVEV (reference sequence). This CDR3 has 17 amino acids. The V gene end was trimmed by 3 bases and the J gene end by 7 bases; junction bases not matched to a gene: 12. The CDR3 DNA sequence: TGTGCCAGCAGTTTTCTTCCGGGTAGCGGGAGGAAAAATGAGCAGTTCTTC. It encodes CASSFLPGSGRKNEQFF.

The chain joins TRBV24-1 to TRBJ1-1; D is unclear. CDR1 is KGHDR, CDR2 SFDVKD, per germline. V lost 3 bases and J lost 0, with 4 bases in between. CDR3 size: 13 residues. CDR3 in amino acids: CATSDIMNTEAFF. The DNA for the CDR3 is TGTGCCACCAGTGATATTATGAACACTGAAGCTTTCTTT.

The chain carries TRBV7-9 and TRBJ1-4, with a possible D match to TRBD1 (6 bases). Trimming removed 2 bases from V and 8 bases from J, with 15 bases in between. Per germline, CDR1 SEHNR and CDR2 FQNEAQ (reference sequence). This CDR3 comprises 15 residues. CDR3 DNA sequence: TGTGCCAGCAGCTTACCCGTGAACAGGGACGAAAAACTGTTTTTT. Residues: CASSLPVNRDEKLFF.

The V gene is TRBV5-1, the J gene TRBJ2-2; 10 nucleotides match TRBD2. V gave up 2 bases and J gave up 4 bases; unmatched junction bases: 5. The CDR3 runs 16 residues. CDR1 is SGHRS and CDR2 is YFSETQ in the germline V gene. Written as DNA, the CDR3 is TGCGCCAGCAGCTTCACTAGCGGGATTCGCACCGGGGAGCTGTTTTTT. Its translation: CASSFTSGIRTGELFF.

This chain uses TRBV12-3 or TRBV12-4 with TRBJ1-1; TRBD1 is a possible D gene (6 bases). The V gene lost 6 bases and the J gene lost 1 base, with 12 bases spanning the gap. The CDR3 sequence is 14 residues long. This chain's CDR3 is CASRIGGGNTEAFF. In DNA, the CDR3 is TGTGCCAGCAGAATAGGGGGAGGGAACACTGAAGCTTTCTTT.

This clonotype was seen only a few times. The chain employs TRBV27 and TRBJ1-1, with unresolved D. This CDR3 region has 14 residues. Germline V CDR1 and CDR2: MNHEY, SMNVEV (reference sequence). V lost 5 bases to trimming and J lost 11 bases, with 21 bases between them. The CDR3 region has the DNA TGTGCCAGCAGTGGGCGCGGGAGGGTAGGTTCGGCTTTCTTT. Amino acid sequence: CASSGRGRVGSAFF.